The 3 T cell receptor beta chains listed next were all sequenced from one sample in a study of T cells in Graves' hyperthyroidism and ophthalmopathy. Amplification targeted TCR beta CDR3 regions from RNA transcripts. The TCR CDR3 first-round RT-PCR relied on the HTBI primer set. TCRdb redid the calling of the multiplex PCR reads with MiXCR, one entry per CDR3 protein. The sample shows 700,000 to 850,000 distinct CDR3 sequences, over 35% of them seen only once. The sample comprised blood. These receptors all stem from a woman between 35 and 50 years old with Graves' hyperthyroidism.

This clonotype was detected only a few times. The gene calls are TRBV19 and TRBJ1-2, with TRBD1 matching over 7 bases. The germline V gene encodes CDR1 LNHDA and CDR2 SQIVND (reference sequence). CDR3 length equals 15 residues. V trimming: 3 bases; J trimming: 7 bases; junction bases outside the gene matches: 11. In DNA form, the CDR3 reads TGTGCCAGTAGTATCCCCAACGACAGGGTGTCTGGCTACACCTTC. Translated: CASSIPNDRVSGYTF.

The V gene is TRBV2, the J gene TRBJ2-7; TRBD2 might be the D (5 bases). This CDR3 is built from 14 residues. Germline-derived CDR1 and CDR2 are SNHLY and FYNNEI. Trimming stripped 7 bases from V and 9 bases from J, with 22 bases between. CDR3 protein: CASTRRAVRAGQYF. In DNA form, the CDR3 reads TGTGCCAGCACTCGTAGGGCAGTGAGGGCCGGGCAGTACTTC.

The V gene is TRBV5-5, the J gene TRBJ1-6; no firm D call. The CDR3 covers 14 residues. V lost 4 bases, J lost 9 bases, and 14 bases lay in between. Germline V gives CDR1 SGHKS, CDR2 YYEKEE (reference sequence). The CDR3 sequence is CASSQSGRPSPLHF. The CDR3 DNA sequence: TGTGCCAGCAGCCAATCGGGCCGGCCTTCACCCCTCCACTTT.